These 3 T cell receptor beta chains were all obtained from the same sample, sequenced in a study of tumor-infiltrating lymphocytes in localized non-small cell lung cancer (dated by TCRdb to the early 2020s). Libraries were constructed by the immunoSEQ multiplex PCR assay. In its TCRdb copy, this immuneACCESS table keeps in-frame sequences only and misses some clones. Where compared with another copy, unresolved V genes explain less than half of these, and the others have no known cause. This sample holds about 23,000 clones; approximately 71% were observed only once. The ten largest clones represent roughly 15% of the sample. Sequenced material: lung tumor tissue. The receptor source for this set is a human donor with non-small cell lung cancer.

This clone was recorded a few times. This chain connects TRBV5-1 to TRBJ2-3; 10 bases align to TRBD2. Germline loops: CDR1 SGHRS, CDR2 YFSETQ. CDR3 length equals 17 residues. After removal of 3 bases from V and 6 bases from J, the junction contained 13 bases not matched to a gene. CDR3 bases: TGCGCCAGCAGCTCCCGACTAAGCGGGAGGGTGGGGGATACGCAGTATTTT. Translation gives CASSSRLSGRVGDTQYF.

The rearrangement links TRBV5-6 to TRBJ2-7, with a possible D match to TRBD1 (6 bases). Per the germline V gene, CDR1 is SGHDT and CDR2 is YYEEEE. The V and J ends lost 5 bases and 3 bases respectively, with 15 bases between them. CDR3 length: 14 residues. CDR3 region: CASRVQGHIYEQYF. CDR3 sequence (DNA): TGTGCCAGCAGGGTGCAGGGACACATCTACGAGCAGTACTTC.

J is TRBJ2-1 and V is TRBV30; no firm D call. Germline V gene data show CDR1 as GTSNPN and CDR2 as SVGIG (reference sequence). The V and J ends lost 2 bases and 9 bases respectively, with 5 bases between them. The CDR3 has 10 residues. CDR3 protein: CAWSWGEQFF. Here the CDR3 DNA reads TGTGCCTGGAGTTGGGGTGAGCAGTTCTTC.